Each of the 27 T cell receptor beta chains below was sequenced from the same sample in a study of CD8 T cells in ankylosing spondylitis. Each CDR3 protein is one row after TCRdb ran MiXCR on the 5' RACE reads. The table shows a few hundred thousand distinct CDR3 sequences, with about 24% occurring only once. Input material: blood, either unsorted or a sorted T cell fraction (not recorded which). The receptors here all came from a male donor with ankylosing spondylitis or in good health (not recorded which).

Ten or more counts support this clonotype. The V and J genes are TRBV9 and TRBJ2-7; 10 nucleotides align to TRBD2. V was pared by 4 bases and J by 0 bases, with 4 bases of the junction left unmatched. This CDR3 spans 15 amino acids. Germline loops: CDR1 SGDLS, CDR2 YYNGEE. The CDR3 spells CASSPSGGFSYEQYF. The DNA for the CDR3 is TGTGCCAGCAGCCCTAGCGGGGGCTTCTCCTACGAGCAGTACTTC.

This clonotype showed up just a few times. The chain couples TRBV20-1 to TRBJ2-3; no reliable D call. This CDR3 spans 14 amino acids. Germline V lookup: CDR1 DFQATT, CDR2 SNEGSKA (reference sequence). V lost 1 base to trimming and J lost 3 bases, with 11 bases between them. The CDR3 sequence is CSARAASDTDTQYF. In nucleotides, the CDR3 is TGCAGTGCTAGAGCGGCCAGCGATACAGATACGCAGTATTTT.

At least ten counts were recorded for this clonotype. The CDR3 is CASSLEAGGSGTDTQYF. CDR3 nucleotides: TGCGCCAGCAGCTTGGAAGCGGGGGGGTCCGGCACAGATACGCAGTATTTT. The chain joins TRBV5-1 to TRBJ2-3, with 10 bases lining up with TRBD2. The CDR3 loop spans 17 amino acids. With V trimmed by 0 bases and J by 1 base, 5 bases remained unmatched. Germline assignment: CDR1 SGHRS and CDR2 YFSETQ.

This clonotype was found a few times. One junction end does not reproduce the germline sequence, and a read error may be involved. The V gene is TRBV7-7, the J gene TRBJ1-3; weak D call: TRBD1 (5 bases). CDR1 and CDR2 (germline): SSHAT, FNYEAQ (reference sequence). CDR3 length equals 18 residues. CDR3 residues: CASSLGPPGGSSGNTIYF. The CDR3 region has the DNA TGTGCTAGCAGCTTAGGACCTCCGGGGGGAAGCTCTGGAAACACCATATATTTT.

This chain links TRBV20-1 with TRBJ2-2; 9 bases align to TRBD1. CDR1 is DFQATT and CDR2 is SNEGSKA in the germline V gene (reference sequence). J gave up 4 bases and V 4 bases, and 4 bases lay outside the gene matches. The CDR3 length is 14 residues. CDR3 sequence: CSATTGGGTGELFF. In DNA, the CDR3 is TGCAGTGCTACGACAGGGGGTGGCACCGGGGAGCTGTTTTTT.

This clonotype was recorded a few times. This chain uses TRBV12-3 or TRBV12-4 with TRBJ1-1; 10 bases agree with TRBD1. This CDR3 is 13 amino acids long. V shed 5 bases and J 7 bases; nucleotides not matched to a gene: 4. DNA of the CDR3: TGTGCCAGCAGTGAATGGACAGGGGGTGAAGCTTTCTTT. It specifies CASSEWTGGEAFF.

This chain joins TRBV29-1 and TRBJ2-4; tentatively, D is TRBD1 or TRBD2 (6 bases each). V lost 7 bases to trimming and J lost 5 bases, with 15 bases between them. The CDR3 spans 13 residues. Germline-derived CDR1 and CDR2 are SQVTM and ANQGSEA. CDR3 residues: CSAWGAGENIQYF. In DNA form, the CDR3 reads TGCAGCGCCTGGGGGGCCGGAGAAAACATTCAGTACTTC.

The chain carries TRBV20-1 and TRBJ2-1; D is possibly TRBD2 (6 bases). V was pared by 0 bases and J by 6 bases, with 15 bases between. The CDR3 runs 15 residues. CDR1 is DFQATT and CDR2 is SNEGSKA in the germline V gene (reference sequence). In DNA form, the CDR3 reads TGCAGTGCTAGAGATCCGGCGGGGTGGGGCAATGAGCAGTTCTTC. Translated, it gives CSARDPAGWGNEQFF.

This clonotype was recorded a few times. V is TRBV20-1 and J is TRBJ2-5; 10 nucleotides match TRBD2. Germline-derived CDR1 and CDR2 are DFQATT and SNEGSKA (reference sequence). CDR3 size: 17 residues. With V trimmed by 0 bases and J by 5 bases, 12 bases remained unmatched. The CDR3 DNA reads TGCAGTGCTAGAGATGCGTCTAGCGGGGGCCCGTGGGAGACCCAGTACTTC. Amino acids: CSARDASSGGPWETQYF.

The chain uses TRBV20-1 and TRBJ2-5; TRBD1 might be the D (6 bases). The length of the CDR3 is 15 residues. The V end lost 4 bases, the J end lost 6 bases, and 21 bases lay between the germline ends. Germline CDR1 is DFQATT and CDR2 is SNEGSKA (reference sequence). Here the CDR3 DNA reads TGCAGTGCTACCAGCATAACAGGGAGTTGGAAGACCCAGTACTTC. Translation gives CSATSITGSWKTQYF.

This chain uses TRBV27 with TRBJ2-1; 11 nucleotides line up with TRBD2. V shed 2 bases and J 9 bases; nucleotides not matched to a gene: 9. From germline, CDR1 is MNHEY and CDR2 SMNVEV (reference sequence). The CDR3 extends over 16 amino acids. Here the CDR3 DNA reads TGTGCCAGCAGTTTACGGAAACTAGCGGGGGTTGGTGAGCAGTTCTTC. Residues: CASSLRKLAGVGEQFF.

The table lists this clonotype with many counts. CDR3 sequence: CASSQEEGGNTIYF. The DNA for the CDR3 is TGTGCCAGCAGCCAAGAGGAGGGAGGAAACACCATATATTTT. The genes are TRBV4-2 and TRBJ1-3, with D unclear. The CDR3 has 14 residues. V lost 0 bases, J lost 4 bases, and 7 bases lay in between. The germline gives CDR1 LGHNA, CDR2 YNFKEQ.

This clonotype was recorded many times. This chain uses TRBV5-1 with TRBJ1-5; D unclear. V lost 4 bases to trimming and J lost 5 bases, with 10 bases between them. Germline values: CDR1 SGHRS, CDR2 YFSETQ. CDR3 length: 13 residues. CDR3 DNA sequence: TGCGCCAGCAGCCCTGGACCGGATCAGCCCCAGCATTTT. Protein sequence: CASSPGPDQPQHF. Based on the CDR3 plus reference TRBV5-1 and TRBJ1-5, the full variable domain is KAGVTQTPRYLIKTRGQQVTLSCSPISGHRSVSWYQQTPGQGLQFLFEYFSETQRNKGNFPGRFSGRQFSNSRSEMNVSTLELGDSALYLCASSPGPDQPQHFGDGTRLSIL.

The rearrangement uses TRBV18 and TRBJ1-2; tentatively, D is TRBD1 (5 bases). The CDR3 runs 15 residues. V was cut by 0 bases and J by 2 bases, with 10 bases left in between. Germline V gene data show CDR1 as KGHSH and CDR2 as LQKENI. CDR3 coding DNA: TGTGCCAGCTCACCACCATTCCGACAGAACTATGGCTACACCTTC. This codes for CASSPPFRQNYGYTF.

Concerning this clonotype: Possible read error: a much larger clone is one base away. The V and J genes are TRBV20-1 and TRBJ2-3; 14 bases map to TRBD2. CDR1 is DFQATT, CDR2 SNEGSKA, per germline (reference sequence). The CDR3 sequence is 14 residues long. CDR3 nucleotide sequence: TGCAGTACTAGGGGGACTAGCGGGGGAGATACGCAGTATTTT. Amino acids: CSTRGTSGGDTQYF.

This sequence joins TRBV12-3 or TRBV12-4 and TRBJ2-5, with a possible D match to TRBD2 (6 bases). Trimming left V 6 bases short and J 5 bases short, with 22 bases between. The CDR3 has 16 residues. The DNA of the CDR3 is TGTGCCAGCAGCATCCGGAGGGAAGTCTTTAGGGAGACCCAGTACTTC. Translating gives CASSIRREVFRETQYF.

The chain is built from TRBV29-1 and TRBJ2-3; tentatively, D is TRBD2 (6 bases). The germline V and J ends were trimmed by 5 bases and 0 bases, with 12 bases remaining between them. The CDR3 is 14 residues long. CDR1 and CDR2 (germline): SQVTM, ANQGSEA. The CDR3 spells CSVLGGISTDTQYF. CDR3 coding DNA: TGCAGCGTTCTGGGCGGGATAAGCACAGATACGCAGTATTTT.

This clonotype was found many times. The V and J genes are TRBV5-1 and TRBJ2-1, with 14 bases that match TRBD2. The CDR3 is made up of 15 amino acids. Per the germline V gene, CDR1 is SGHRS and CDR2 is YFSETQ. V shed 6 bases and J 7 bases; nucleotides not matched to a gene: 6. CDR3 residues: CASIPTSGGANEQFF. In DNA, the CDR3 is TGCGCCAGCATCCCGACTAGCGGGGGGGCAAATGAGCAGTTCTTC.

This clonotype has a count of ten or more. The V and J genes are TRBV25-1 and TRBJ1-6; D is undetermined. The CDR3 has 13 residues. Germline V gene data show CDR1 as MGHDK and CDR2 as SYGVNS. V lost 4 bases, J lost 6 bases, and 7 bases lay in between. CDR3 in amino acids: CASSGRVNSPLHF. In nucleotides, the CDR3 is TGTGCCAGCAGTGGACGGGTTAATTCACCCCTCCACTTT.

There are many counts of this clonotype. This sequence joins TRBV6-4 and TRBJ2-7, with unresolved D. The CDR3 consists of 12 residues. Germline V gene data show CDR1 as MRHNA and CDR2 as SNTAGT. Trimming stripped 0 bases from V and 11 bases from J, with 11 bases between. CDR3 region: CASSDSNGRKYF. The CDR3 DNA reads TGTGCCAGCAGTGACTCGAATGGTCGGAAGTACTTC.

This chain links TRBV9 with TRBJ2-7; the D is unclear. The length of the CDR3 is 13 residues. Germline V gene sequence: CDR1 SGDLS, CDR2 YYNGEE. V was trimmed by 2 bases and J by 5 bases, leaving 11 bases between them. Here the CDR3 DNA reads TGTGCCAGCAGCGTGAGTTTAATGGACGAGCAGTACTTC. Translating gives CASSVSLMDEQYF. Looking up the rest from reference TRBV9 and TRBJ2-7 gives the full variable domain: DSGVTQTPKHLITATGQRVTLRCSPRSGDLSVYWYQQSLDQGLQFLIQYYNGEERAKGNILERFSAQQFPDLHSELNLSSLELGDSALYFCASSVSLMDEQYFGPGTRLTVT.

This clonotype was seen ten or more times. The V and J genes are TRBV5-1 and TRBJ2-7; 10 bases match TRBD1. Losses at the gene ends were 0 bases for V and 2 bases for J; bases not matched to a gene: 2. Germline V gene lookup returns CDR1 SGHRS and CDR2 YFSETQ. The CDR3 is 15 amino acids. CDR3: CASSLGGQGAYEQYF. DNA for the CDR3: TGCGCCAGCAGCTTGGGTGGACAGGGGGCCTACGAGCAGTACTTC.

This clonotype has just a few counts. The gene calls are TRBV29-1 and TRBJ2-3, with D unclear. V lost 2 bases and J lost 4, with 10 bases in between. CDR1 and CDR2 (germline): SQVTM, ANQGSEA. The CDR3 has 13 amino acids. CDR3 in amino acids: CSVESPLSDTQYF. Written as DNA, the CDR3 is TGCAGCGTTGAAAGCCCCCTCTCAGATACGCAGTATTTT.

The CDR3 here is CASSGGTASTDTQYF. In nucleotides, the CDR3 is TGTGCCAGCAGTGGAGGGACGGCTAGCACAGATACGCAGTATTTT. V usage is TRBV6-1 and J usage is TRBJ2-3, with D perhaps assigned TRBD1 or TRBD2 (5 bases each). The CDR3 runs 15 residues. Between the trimmed V and J ends, which lost 4 bases and 0 bases, there was a span of 11 bases. Germline V CDR1 and CDR2: MNHNS, SASEGT.

This clonotype was found many times. The V and J genes are TRBV5-5 and TRBJ2-5; TRBD2 matches 15 bases. Germline V gene lookup returns CDR1 SGHKS and CDR2 YYEKEE (reference sequence). The CDR3 sequence is 17 residues long. The V gene end was trimmed by 4 bases and the J gene end by 5 bases; junction bases not matched to a gene: 9. The DNA for the CDR3 is TGTGCCAGCAGCCCGGGACTAGCGGGGGGATTAACCGAGACCCAGTACTTC. It codes for CASSPGLAGGLTETQYF.

This clonotype was seen at least ten times. The chain carries TRBV12-3 or TRBV12-4 and TRBJ2-7, with D perhaps matching TRBD1 or TRBD2 (5 bases each). This CDR3 spans 13 amino acids. Trimming pared 6 bases from V and 2 bases from J, leaving 11 bases between. The CDR3 spells CASRLGRTYEQYF. The CDR3 DNA is TGTGCCAGCAGGTTGGGACGGACCTACGAGCAGTACTTC.

This clonotype was recorded at least ten times. The V gene is TRBV28, the J gene TRBJ2-3; a possible D gene is TRBD2 (6 bases). The ends were cut back, 7 bases at V and 2 bases at J, with 7 bases in the middle. The CDR3 runs to 12 residues. Germline V lookup: CDR1 MDHEN, CDR2 SYDVKM. The DNA for the CDR3 is TGTGCCAGCACGGGACTCACAGATACGCAGTATTTT. Translation gives CASTGLTDTQYF.